This is a list of T cell receptor beta chains from one sample in a study of blood T cell repertoires in COVID-19. Using immunoSEQ multiplex PCR, the repertoire was profiled, and TCRdb retains in-frame clones only, with some absent. Of 95,000 to 120,000 clones listed, roughly 84% are singletons. The specimen was peripheral blood. Every receptor here comes from a man aged 40-49 years with acute or convalescent COVID-19. CDR3s include the opening cysteine and the closing phenylalanine or tryptophan. The D gene is left open where the match is weak. Size is omitted from some rows. Given values are once, few, many or a class for expanded clones.

cdr3_nt: TGTGCTAGTGGACCCGACAGGGCCACTGAAGCTTTCTTT
cdr3_aa: CASGPDRATEAFF
d_call: TRBD1
cdr3_length: 13
v_call: TRBV12-5
clone_size: NA
j_call: TRBJ1-1

cdr3_nt: TGTGCCAGCAGTCCCGACCACGACAGGGCTACTTACAATGAGCAGTTCTTC
cdr3_aa: CASSPDHDRATYNEQFF
d_call: TRBD1
cdr3_length: 17
v_call: TRBV6-6
clone_size: once
j_call: TRBJ2-1

cdr3_nt: TGTGCCAGCAGCTCACTAGCGCCCTCGGGCACAGATACGCAGTATTTT
cdr3_aa: CASSSLAPSGTDTQYF
d_call: TRBD2
cdr3_length: 16
v_call: TRBV7-9
clone_size: NA
j_call: TRBJ2-3

cdr3_nt: TGTGCCAGCAGCTTAGATTACAGTTACAATGAGCAGTTCTTC
cdr3_aa: CASSLDYSYNEQFF
d_call: NA
cdr3_length: 14
v_call: TRBV11-2
clone_size: NA
j_call: TRBJ2-1

cdr3_nt: TGTGCCAGCAGTAGGGACAGGGGAGTTGGCTACACCTTC
cdr3_aa: CASSRDRGVGYTF
d_call: TRBD1
cdr3_length: 13
v_call: TRBV27
clone_size: NA
j_call: TRBJ1-2

cdr3_nt: TGTGCCAGCAGCTTATCGGCGGGTTTAGAGACCCAGTACTTC
cdr3_aa: CASSLSAGLETQYF
d_call: NA
cdr3_length: 14
v_call: TRBV7-7
clone_size: once
j_call: TRBJ2-5

cdr3_nt: TGTGCCAGCAGCTTAAGCGGGGGCTCCTACGAGCAGTACTTC
cdr3_aa: CASSLSGGSYEQYF
d_call: TRBD2
cdr3_length: 14
v_call: TRBV11-3
clone_size: NA
j_call: TRBJ2-7

cdr3_nt: TGTGCCAGCAGTTTGACAGGTGATAATGAAGCTTTCTTT
cdr3_aa: CASSLTGDNEAFF
d_call: NA
cdr3_length: 13
v_call: TRBV7-9
clone_size: once
j_call: TRBJ1-1

cdr3_nt: TGTGCCACCAGTGTTGGGGGGTCGGTCGGCGAGCAGTACTTC
cdr3_aa: CATSVGGSVGEQYF
d_call: NA
cdr3_length: 14
v_call: TRBV24-1
clone_size: NA
j_call: TRBJ2-7

cdr3_nt: TGTGCCAGCAGCCTCAACAAACGGACAGGAACCACAACTAATGAAAAACTGTTTTTT
cdr3_aa: CASSLNKRTGTTTNEKLFF
d_call: TRBD1
cdr3_length: 19
v_call: TRBV13
clone_size: NA
j_call: TRBJ1-4

cdr3_nt: TGCAGCGCCCAGACTCCTGACGGGCAGTACTTC
cdr3_aa: CSAQTPDGQYF
d_call: NA
cdr3_length: 11
v_call: TRBV29-1
clone_size: NA
j_call: TRBJ2-7

cdr3_nt: TGTGCCAGCAGCCCGAGACTGGGAGCCGGGGAGCTGTTTTTT
cdr3_aa: CASSPRLGAGELFF
d_call: NA
cdr3_length: 14
v_call: TRBV9
clone_size: NA
j_call: TRBJ2-2

cdr3_nt: TGTGCCAGCAGTTACACCAGGGTAGGAGTGTACGAGCAGTACTTC
cdr3_aa: CASSYTRVGVYEQYF
d_call: NA
cdr3_length: 15
v_call: TRBV3-1/TRBV3-2
clone_size: NA
j_call: TRBJ2-7

cdr3_nt: TGTGCCAGCAAAGGACTAGCGCCACACACAGATACGCAGTATTTT
cdr3_aa: CASKGLAPHTDTQYF
d_call: TRBD2
cdr3_length: 15
v_call: TRBV6-6
clone_size: once
j_call: TRBJ2-3

cdr3_nt: TGTGCCAGCAGTTACTCCGGAAGCGGGGGACTCACAGATACGCAGTATTTT
cdr3_aa: CASSYSGSGGLTDTQYF
d_call: TRBD2
cdr3_length: 17
v_call: TRBV6-2/TRBV6-3
clone_size: NA
j_call: TRBJ2-3

cdr3_nt: TGTGCCAGCAGCTTAAATCCTAGCGTCTCCTACAATGAGCAGTTCTTC
cdr3_aa: CASSLNPSVSYNEQFF
d_call: NA
cdr3_length: 16
v_call: TRBV7-8
clone_size: NA
j_call: TRBJ2-1

cdr3_nt: TGTGCCAGCAGCTTAATGGGGACAGGGAATTCACCCCTCCACTTT
cdr3_aa: CASSLMGTGNSPLHF
d_call: TRBD1
cdr3_length: 15
v_call: TRBV7-3
clone_size: NA
j_call: TRBJ1-6

cdr3_nt: TGTGCCAGTACGGCGGCAGGGGGCGACTATGGCTACACCTTC
cdr3_aa: CASTAAGGDYGYTF
d_call: TRBD1
cdr3_length: 14
v_call: TRBV19
clone_size: NA
j_call: TRBJ1-2